This T cell receptor beta chain was captured in a study of T cells in Graves' hyperthyroidism and ophthalmopathy. Findings of the study overall: Ophthalmopathy, as predicted by the model, came a median roughly 6.5 months after the prediction. A 13 V-J model separated ophthalmopathy from stable hyperthyroidism.

This clonotype was recorded at least ten times. Its antigen is undetermined. Isolation of PBMCs was performed on roughly 9 ml fresh peripheral blood. Amplified TCR beta CDR3 regions came from RNA transcripts. When the TCR CDR3 underwent first-round RT-PCR, the HTBI primer set was used. In TCRdb, the multiplex PCR reads were re-called with MiXCR into one record per CDR3 protein. The table shows some 350,000 distinct CDR3 sequences, with 19% occurring only once. Germline trimming cut 2 bases from V and 4 bases from J; bases unmatched to any gene: 7. Germline V gene lookup returns CDR1 MGHRA and CDR2 YSYEKL. The CDR3 loop spans 15 amino acids.

The genes are TRBV4-1 and TRBJ1-2; 7 nucleotides agree with TRBD1. This clonotype was sampled from a woman between 18 and 30 years old with Graves' hyperthyroidism. Sample: blood. The CDR3 nucleotides read TGCGCCAGCAGCCAACCCGGGACAGCGATCTATGGCTACACCTTC. The encoded protein is CASSQPGTAIYGYTF.